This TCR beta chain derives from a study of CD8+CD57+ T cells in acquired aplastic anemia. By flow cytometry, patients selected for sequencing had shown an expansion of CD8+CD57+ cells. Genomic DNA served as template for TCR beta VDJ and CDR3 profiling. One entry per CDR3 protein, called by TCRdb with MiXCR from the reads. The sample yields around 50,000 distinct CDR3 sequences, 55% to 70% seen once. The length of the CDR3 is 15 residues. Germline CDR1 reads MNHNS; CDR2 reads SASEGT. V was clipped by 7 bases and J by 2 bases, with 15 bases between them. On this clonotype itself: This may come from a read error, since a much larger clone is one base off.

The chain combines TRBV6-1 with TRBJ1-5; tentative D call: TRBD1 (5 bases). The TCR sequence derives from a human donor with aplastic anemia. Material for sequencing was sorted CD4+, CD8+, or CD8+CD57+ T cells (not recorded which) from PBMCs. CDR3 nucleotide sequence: TGTGCCAGCATCTCCCAGGGAGGTGGCAATCAGCCCCAGCATTTT. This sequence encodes CASISQGGGNQPQHF.